This passage covers 32 T cell receptor beta chains from one sample sequenced in a study of PD-L1 blockade in urothelial cancer. The table came from immunoSEQ multiplex PCR; TCRdb's copy has only in-frame clones and leaves some out. Seen here are some 66,000 clones, around 88% observed once, and the top ten hold about 15%. The time point: pretreatment peripheral blood. The source was PBMCs, collected around atezolizumab (anti-PD-L1) treatment. Receptor source: a man in his 60s with urothelial cancer.

J is TRBJ2-1 and V is TRBV5-5; TRBD2 agrees at 7 bases. J was trimmed by 8 bases and V by 7 bases; bases with no gene match: 18. The CDR3 loop spans 16 amino acids. The germline V gene has CDR1 SGHKS and CDR2 YYEKEE (reference sequence). The CDR3 DNA follows: TGTGCCAGCGAAGGGCGGCCGGGGGGACTCAAAGATGAGCAGTTCTTC. Translated, it gives CASEGRPGGLKDEQFF.

V gene TRBV6-6 combines with J gene TRBJ2-6; no firm D call. The germline V gene encodes CDR1 MNHNY and CDR2 SVGAGI (reference sequence). This CDR3 is 13 amino acids long. V was pared by 8 bases and J by 1 base, with 6 bases between. CDR3 bases: TGTGCCAGCGAGGAGTCTGGGGCCAACGTCCTGACTTTC. It is translated as CASEESGANVLTF.

This clone was observed a single time. The chain carries TRBV6-5 and TRBJ2-5; 12 bases line up with TRBD1. The J segment lost 6 bases and the V segment lost 0 bases, leaving 2 bases of the junction unmatched. Germline V gene data show CDR1 as MNHEY and CDR2 as SVGAGI. The CDR3 is made up of 15 amino acids. CDR3 DNA sequence: TGTGCCAGCAGTTACTCGGGACAGGGGGCGAAGACCCAGTACTTC. It encodes CASSYSGQGAKTQYF.

The chain uses TRBV7-2 and TRBJ1-4, with 9 bases aligning to TRBD1. V was pared by 3 bases and J by 0 bases, with 2 bases of the junction left unmatched. Germline CDR1 reads SGHTA; CDR2 reads FQGNSA. This CDR3 has 16 amino acids. DNA for the CDR3: TGTGCCAGCAGCTTGACAGGGGGTGCAACTAATGAAAAACTGTTTTTT. Its protein is CASSLTGGATNEKLFF.

This chain connects TRBV30 to TRBJ2-7; 7 bases fit TRBD1. V was pared by 5 bases and J by 4 bases, with 8 bases of the junction left unmatched. The CDR3 has 13 residues. CDR1 is GTSNPN and CDR2 is SVGIG in the germline V gene (reference sequence). The CDR3 region has the DNA TGTGCCTGGGGGGGTGGACAGGAATACGAGCAGTACTTC. This translates into CAWGGGQEYEQYF.

Turning to this clone: The sample contains more than one DNA sequence encoding this CDR3. This sequence joins TRBV19 and TRBJ1-1, with D unclear. V was trimmed by 1 base and J by 6 bases, leaving 15 bases between them. CDR1 is LNHDA, CDR2 SQIVND, per germline (reference sequence). The CDR3 runs 15 residues. CDR3 sequence (DNA): TGTGCCAGTAGTATAGTAGGCCAGACTTTTTCTGAAGCTTTCTTT. It yields the protein CASSIVGQTFSEAFF.

The CDR3 reads CASSVVGAHRNTQYF. In DNA, the CDR3 is TGTGCCAGCAGCGTAGTGGGGGCCCACAGGAATACGCAGTATTTT. The chain has TRBV9 and TRBJ2-3; D might be TRBD1 (6 bases). Germline values: CDR1 SGDLS, CDR2 YYNGEE. The CDR3 extends over 15 amino acids. V gave up 0 bases and J gave up 7 bases, with 15 bases separating them.

The chain recombines TRBV5-1 with TRBJ2-2; 8 nucleotides align to TRBD2. With 4 bases clipped from V and 1 base from J, the junction kept 6 bases outside the gene matches. The V gene's germline CDR1 is SGHRS and CDR2 YFSETQ. This CDR3 comprises 16 residues. The CDR3 nucleotides read TGCGCCAGCAGCGCGTCGGGACTAGGGAACACCGGGGAGCTGTTTTTT. Its protein is CASSASGLGNTGELFF. The complete variable domain, with remaining parts taken from reference TRBV5-1 and TRBJ2-2, reads KAGVTQTPRYLIKTRGQQVTLSCSPISGHRSVSWYQQTPGQGLQFLFEYFSETQRNKGNFPGRFSGRQFSNSRSEMNVSTLELGDSALYLCASSASGLGNTGELFFGEGSRLTVL.

The V and J genes are TRBV6-1 and TRBJ1-5, with TRBD1 as a possible D gene (5 bases). V shed 4 bases and J shed 1 base, with 23 bases lying between them. The CDR3 runs 19 residues. The germline V gene has CDR1 MNHNS and CDR2 SASEGT. The CDR3 DNA follows: TGTGCCAGCAGTGCGAGGACCCAGGGCTATATCGGGAGCAATCAGCCCCAGCATTTT. It is translated as CASSARTQGYIGSNQPQHF.

The chain carries TRBV15 and TRBJ1-1, with TRBD1 as a possible D gene (5 bases). Per germline, CDR1 LNHNV and CDR2 YYDKDF (reference sequence). The CDR3 has 15 amino acids. With 3 bases removed from V and 6 bases from J, the gap between germline ends came to 17 bases. CDR3 nucleotides: TGTGCCACCAGCAGGGATCGAGTCAAGGGGTCTGAAGCTTTCTTT. Amino acids: CATSRDRVKGSEAFF.

CDR3 sequence reads: CASSLGQKETQYF. Written as DNA, the CDR3 is TGTGCCAGCTCTCTGGGACAGAAAGAGACCCAGTACTTC. V is TRBV18 and J is TRBJ2-5; 7 positions agree with TRBD1. J lost 3 bases, V lost 6 bases, and 4 bases had no gene match. Per germline, CDR1 KGHSH and CDR2 LQKENI. The CDR3 loop spans 13 amino acids. The full variable domain, with the rest looked up from reference TRBV18 and TRBJ2-5, is NAGVMQNPRHLVRRRGQEARLRCSPMKGHSHVYWYRQLPEEGLKFMVYLQKENIIDESGMPKERFSAEFPKEGPSILRIQQVVRGDSAAYFCASSLGQKETQYFGPGTRLLVL.

Here the CDR3 reads CAWSLDRAYLSEQYF. CDR3 bases: TGTGCCTGGAGTCTGGACAGGGCGTACCTGAGCGAGCAGTACTTC. The chain has TRBV30 and TRBJ2-7; the match to TRBD1 covers 8 bases. V was pared by 2 bases and J by 6 bases, with 12 bases of the junction left unmatched. The CDR3 spans 15 residues. Germline CDR1 and CDR2: GTSNPN and SVGIG (reference sequence).

The table lists this clone with a few counts. The chain employs TRBV7-9 and TRBJ2-7; D possibly corresponds to TRBD1 (6 bases). This CDR3 spans 17 amino acids. V lost 1 base and J lost 0, with 16 bases in between. The V gene's germline CDR1 is SEHNR and CDR2 FQNEAQ (reference sequence). This CDR3 reads CASSLGFGRGISYEQYF. The CDR3 DNA is TGTGCCAGCAGCTTAGGATTTGGCAGGGGAATCTCCTACGAGCAGTACTTC.

This clone was counted a few times. The chain employs TRBV19 and TRBJ2-7; perhaps TRBD1 as D (5 bases). In germline, CDR1 is LNHDA, CDR2 SQIVND (reference sequence). This CDR3 comprises 15 residues. The germline V and J ends were trimmed by 2 bases and 3 bases, with 14 bases remaining between them. This CDR3 is CASSILGQGHYEQYF. In nucleotides, the CDR3 is TGTGCCAGTAGTATACTCGGCCAGGGCCACTACGAGCAGTACTTC. Full variable domain (missing parts from reference TRBV19 and TRBJ2-7): DGGITQSPKYLFRKEGQNVTLSCEQNLNHDAMYWYRQDPGQGLRLIYYSQIVNDFQKGDIAEGYSVSREKKESFPLTVTSAQKNPTAFYLCASSILGQGHYEQYFGPGTRLTVT.

The chain combines TRBV7-2 with TRBJ2-5; D gene uncertain. Germline CDR1 is SGHTA and CDR2 is FQGNSA. Trimming left V 4 bases short and J 6 bases short, with 9 bases between. This CDR3 comprises 12 residues. CDR3 DNA sequence: TGTGCCAGCAGCTCCCCCCCTAAGACCCAGTACTTC. This codes for CASSSPPKTQYF.

The count of this clone is one. The genes are TRBV5-6 and TRBJ1-2, with a possible D match to TRBD1 (6 bases). V was pared by 3 bases and J by 6 bases, with 21 bases between. Looked up from germline, CDR1 is SGHDT and CDR2 is YYEEEE. The CDR3 runs to 16 residues. The CDR3 region is CASSWMDSRRWDGYTF. CDR3 bases: TGTGCCAGCAGCTGGATGGACAGCCGCCGGTGGGATGGCTACACCTTC.

CDR3 DNA sequence: TGTGCCAGCAGCCCGGGACAAGGCAATCAGCCCCAGCATTTT. Its translation is CASSPGQGNQPQHF. The V gene is TRBV7-2, the J gene TRBJ1-5; the D gene is possibly TRBD1 (6 bases). Germline lookup yields CDR1 SGHTA and CDR2 FQGNSA. Trimming took off 5 bases at V and 2 bases at J, with 10 bases between the two ends. The CDR3 has 14 amino acids.

The chain is built from TRBV7-9 and TRBJ2-3; TRBD2 aligns across 8 bases. Germline CDR1 reads SEHNR; CDR2 reads FQNEAQ (reference sequence). CDR3 length equals 13 residues. Germline trimming cut 2 bases from V and 11 bases from J; bases unmatched to any gene: 6. The DNA for the CDR3 is TGTGCCAGCAGCTTACCGGGACTAGAACTGCAGTATTTT. It codes for CASSLPGLELQYF.

The genes are TRBV11-3 and TRBJ2-6; a weak D match, TRBD1 (6 bases). V lost 9 bases and J 0 bases, leaving 9 bases between the germline ends. Germline values: CDR1 SGHNT, CDR2 YENEEA. The CDR3 length is 14 residues. The CDR3 loop is CASTGTSGANVLTF. The DNA of the CDR3 is TGTGCCAGTACAGGGACCTCTGGGGCCAACGTCCTGACTTTC.

This clone appeared a single time. This rearrangement joins TRBV21-1 to TRBJ1-5; the D call TRBD1 from the table was never checked on the DNA. TRBV21-1 is deemed a pseudogene. The CDR3 contains 16 residues. The CDR3 DNA reads TGTGCCAGCACTCTAACGGGACAGGGGGGCAATCAGCCCCAGCATTTT. Translated, it gives CASTLTGQGGNQPQHF.

The V and J genes are TRBV5-1 and TRBJ2-2, with 9 bases aligning to TRBD2. CDR1 and CDR2 (germline): SGHRS, YFSETQ. The CDR3 length is 15 residues. The junction had 5 bases not matched to a gene; V was cut back by 3 bases and J by 5 bases. Written as DNA, the CDR3 is TGCGCCAGCAGCTGGGGAACTAGCGGGACCGGGGAGCTGTTTTTT. This sequence encodes CASSWGTSGTGELFF.

This clone has a handful of counts. Within the sample, other DNA sequences also encode this same CDR3. The chain has TRBV2 and TRBJ1-4; D gene ambiguous. Germline-derived CDR1 and CDR2 are SNHLY and FYNNEI. V was cut by 4 bases and J by 5 bases, with 11 bases left in between. The CDR3 contains 14 residues. CDR3 nucleotide sequence: TGTGCCAGCAGTGTCGGCCGACTCAATGAAAAACTGTTTTTT. Its translation is CASSVGRLNEKLFF.

The CDR3 nucleotides read TGTGCCTCCTCAAAAGGGGTTCTCTCTGGAAACACCATATATTTT. As protein: CASSKGVLSGNTIYF. The chain is built from TRBV30 and TRBJ1-3; D might be TRBD1 (5 bases). V shed 7 bases and J shed 0 bases, with 16 bases lying between them. CDR3 length: 15 amino acids. Germline V gene sequence: CDR1 GTSNPN, CDR2 SVGIG (reference sequence).

CDR3: CASGQSGGVYEQYF. The CDR3 DNA reads as TGTGCCAGCGGCCAAAGCGGGGGTGTGTATGAGCAGTACTTC. The rearrangement uses TRBV27 and TRBJ2-7; TRBD2 aligns across 8 bases. This CDR3 is 14 amino acids long. Germline V gene lookup returns CDR1 MNHEY and CDR2 SMNVEV (reference sequence). V lost 8 bases and J lost 7; bases outside the gene matches: 13.

The chain couples TRBV11-2 to TRBJ2-7; D is undetermined. The germline gives CDR1 SGHAT, CDR2 FQNNGV. V lost 2 bases to trimming and J lost 3 bases, with 2 bases between them. The CDR3 is 11 residues long. The CDR3 spells CASSLLYEQYF. The CDR3 DNA is TGTGCCAGCAGCTTACTCTACGAGCAGTACTTC.

This clone was observed a handful of times. The genes are TRBV7-6 and TRBJ2-5; TRBD1 aligns across 10 bases. CDR3 length equals 16 residues. In germline, CDR1 is SGHVS, CDR2 FNYEAQ. V gave up 5 bases and J gave up 5 bases; unmatched junction bases: 11. This CDR3 is CASSRTRQGATETQYF. In DNA, the CDR3 is TGTGCCAGCAGCCGGACTCGACAGGGGGCTACGGAGACCCAGTACTTC.

This chain connects TRBV6-1 to TRBJ2-7; TRBD1 might be the D (5 bases). V was trimmed by 4 bases and J by 2 bases, leaving 15 bases between them. Germline loops: CDR1 MNHNS, CDR2 SASEGT. The CDR3 is made up of 15 amino acids. This CDR3 is CASSVRKQAAYEQYF. The CDR3 DNA is TGTGCCAGCAGTGTAAGAAAACAGGCCGCCTACGAGCAGTACTTC.

The CDR3 sequence is CATETGTSGFQETQYF. In nucleotides, the CDR3 is TGTGCCACAGAAACCGGGACTAGCGGATTCCAAGAGACCCAGTACTTC. V is TRBV6-6 and J is TRBJ2-5; the match to TRBD2 covers 11 bases. Germline CDR1 is MNHNY and CDR2 is SVGAGI (reference sequence). V was pared by 10 bases and J by 1 base, with 11 bases of the junction left unmatched. This CDR3 has 16 residues.

In this sample, this clone is medium-sized (0.01 to 0.1%). The chain recombines TRBV4-3 with TRBJ2-7, with D uncertain. Trimming stripped 0 bases from V and 5 bases from J, with 20 bases between. Germline CDR1 is LGHNA and CDR2 is YSLEER. The CDR3 totals 17 residues. The CDR3 nucleotides are TGCGCCAGCAGCCAAGACCCAGCCCGGGTTGAAGTCGACGAGCAGTACTTC. It yields the protein CASSQDPARVEVDEQYF.

V and J are TRBV4-3 and TRBJ2-5; maybe TRBD2 (7 bases). CDR1 is LGHNA, CDR2 YSLEER, per germline. V was clipped by 1 base and J by 1 base, with 13 bases between them. The CDR3 length is 16 residues. The CDR3 nucleotides read TGCGCCAGCAGCCAAGGAGTGGGGGGGGCCCAAGAGACCCAGTACTTC. Translation gives CASSQGVGGAQETQYF.

CDR3 sequence: CASSYVGTRTEAFF. CDR3 nucleotide sequence: TGTGCCAGCAGCTACGTGGGGACTCGGACTGAAGCTTTCTTT. The V call is TRBV7-2, the J call TRBJ1-1; D perhaps matches TRBD1 (5 bases). Germline lookup yields CDR1 SGHTA and CDR2 FQGNSA. The germline V and J ends were trimmed by 4 bases and 5 bases, with 14 bases remaining between them. This CDR3 has 14 amino acids. The complete variable domain, with remaining parts taken from reference TRBV7-2 and TRBJ1-1, reads GAGVSQSPSNKVTEKGKDVELRCDPISGHTALYWYRQSLGQGLEFLIYFQGNSAPDKSGLPSDRFSAERTGGSVSTLTIQRTQQEDSAVYLCASSYVGTRTEAFFGQGTRLTVV.

V gene TRBV2 combines with J gene TRBJ1-4; 10 nucleotides agree with TRBD1. CDR1 SNHLY and CDR2 FYNNEI come from the germline V gene. Trimming took 6 bases from V and 3 from J; bases not matched to a gene: 10. The CDR3 is 17 amino acids. CDR3 residues: CASRRRRDRGSNEKLFF. In DNA form, the CDR3 reads TGTGCCAGCAGAAGGCGGCGGGACAGGGGCTCTAATGAAAAACTGTTTTTT.